This is a list of T cell receptor beta chains from one sample in a study of T cell repertoires in cytomegalovirus infection. TCRdb passed the reads through MiXCR, listing each CDR3 protein once. This sample has 640,000 or so distinct CDR3 sequences, with around 35% found just once. These TCRs' antigens remain unknown. The sample was cultured PBMCs, taken from culture after CMV antigen stimulation. The receptors were gathered from a human donor in good health (CMV status not recorded). Some clones in this sample may be carry-over from other donors' samples. Both conserved end residues are part of each CDR3. D genes are given only for firm matches. Clone size is given for some rows only: seen once, a few or many times, or a class if the clone is expanded.

len: 17
v_gene: TRBV7-9
j_gene: TRBJ2-7
abundance: NA
d_gene: TRBD2
CDR3nt: TGTGCCAGCAGCCCTTACGGGCTAGCGGTAGGTTCCTACGAGCAGTACTTC
CDR3aa: CASSPYGLAVGSYEQYF

len: 16
v_gene: TRBV7-2
j_gene: TRBJ1-6
abundance: many
d_gene: NA
CDR3nt: TGTGCCAGCAGCTTAAGTTCCCTCACCTATAATTCACCCCTCCACTTT
CDR3aa: CASSLSSLTYNSPLHF

len: 16
v_gene: TRBV7-2
j_gene: TRBJ1-3
abundance: few
d_gene: NA
CDR3nt: TGTGCCAGCAGCATTCAGGGTGTCGGCTCTGGAAACACCATATATTTT
CDR3aa: CASSIQGVGSGNTIYF

len: 14
v_gene: TRBV6-5
j_gene: TRBJ2-7
abundance: NA
d_gene: TRBD2
CDR3nt: TGTGCCAGCAGGGTAGCGGGGAGCTCCTACGAGCAGTACTTC
CDR3aa: CASRVAGSSYEQYF

len: 14
v_gene: TRBV14
j_gene: TRBJ2-1
abundance: few
d_gene: NA
CDR3nt: TGTGCCAGCAGCCAAGATGGGCTAGGCGGTGAGCAGTTCTTC
CDR3aa: CASSQDGLGGEQFF

len: 17
v_gene: TRBV6-6
j_gene: TRBJ2-2
abundance: NA
d_gene: TRBD2
CDR3nt: TGTGCCAGCAGTGCGAATCCGGGACTAGCCCCCGCCGGGGAGCTGTTTTTT
CDR3aa: CASSANPGLAPAGELFF

len: 15
v_gene: TRBV20-1
j_gene: TRBJ2-7
abundance: NA
d_gene: NA
CDR3nt: TGCAGTGCTAGTGTTTGGAGCGACCCGACCTACGAGCAGTACTTC
CDR3aa: CSASVWSDPTYEQYF

len: 16
v_gene: TRBV4-2
j_gene: TRBJ2-3
abundance: few
d_gene: TRBD2
CDR3nt: TGTGCCAGCAGCCAAACCACTAGCGGGGGTACAGATACGCAGTATTTT
CDR3aa: CASSQTTSGGTDTQYF

len: 16
v_gene: TRBV7-2
j_gene: TRBJ2-2
abundance: few
d_gene: TRBD2
CDR3nt: TGTGCCAGCCTGGGGGGGGGAGGAATTGGGACCGGGGAGCTGTTTTTT
CDR3aa: CASLGGGGIGTGELFF

len: 8
v_gene: TRBV7-9
j_gene: TRBJ2-1
abundance: NA
d_gene: NA
CDR3nt: TGTGCCAGCAGCCAGCAGTTCTTC
CDR3aa: CASSQQFF

len: 13
v_gene: TRBV20-1
j_gene: TRBJ1-1
abundance: NA
d_gene: NA
CDR3nt: TGCAGTGCTGGACGCGCTCTGAACACTGAAGCTTTCTTT
CDR3aa: CSAGRALNTEAFF

len: 14
v_gene: TRBV7-2
j_gene: TRBJ1-6
abundance: many
d_gene: TRBD1
CDR3nt: TGTGCCAGCAGCTTGGACAGGTCGAATTCACCCCTCCACTTT
CDR3aa: CASSLDRSNSPLHF

len: 14
v_gene: TRBV19
j_gene: TRBJ1-2
abundance: NA
d_gene: TRBD1
CDR3nt: TGTGCCAGTACCCCGGTGGGGACAGGGGATGGCTACACCTTC
CDR3aa: CASTPVGTGDGYTF

len: 14
v_gene: TRBV7-2
j_gene: TRBJ2-7
abundance: many
d_gene: TRBD2
CDR3nt: TGTGCCAGCAGACGTGGAAGCGGGATATACGAGCAGTACTTC
CDR3aa: CASRRGSGIYEQYF

len: 15
v_gene: TRBV7-2
j_gene: TRBJ2-5
abundance: few
d_gene: TRBD1
CDR3nt: TGTGCCAGCAGCTTAGGCCGGGACAGGGGGCTGACCCAGTACTTC
CDR3aa: CASSLGRDRGLTQYF

len: 14
v_gene: TRBV7-6
j_gene: TRBJ1-2
abundance: NA
d_gene: NA
CDR3nt: TGTGCCAGCAGCGGAGAGGGGGGCGACTATGGCTACACCTTC
CDR3aa: CASSGEGGDYGYTF

len: 12
v_gene: TRBV15
j_gene: TRBJ2-7
abundance: NA
d_gene: TRBD2
CDR3nt: TGTGCCATGCGGGGGGGTCCCCACGAGCAGTACTTC
CDR3aa: CAMRGGPHEQYF

len: 16
v_gene: TRBV6-6
j_gene: TRBJ2-5
abundance: few
d_gene: NA
CDR3nt: TGTGCCAGCAGTCCCTCGGCCCAGCCCAACCAAGAGACCCAGTACTTC
CDR3aa: CASSPSAQPNQETQYF

len: 14
v_gene: TRBV9
j_gene: TRBJ2-7
abundance: NA
d_gene: NA
CDR3nt: TGTGCCAGCAGCGTAGCCGGGACGTCCTACGAGCAGTACTTC
CDR3aa: CASSVAGTSYEQYF

len: 16
v_gene: TRBV18
j_gene: TRBJ1-5
abundance: NA
d_gene: NA
CDR3nt: TGTGCCAGCTCACCACCTAGCCACGAATTCAATCAGCCCCAGCATTTT
CDR3aa: CASSPPSHEFNQPQHF

len: 13
v_gene: TRBV20-1
j_gene: TRBJ2-7
abundance: few
d_gene: NA
CDR3nt: TGCAGTGCCAGGGGATTGAACTCCTACGAGCAGTACTTC
CDR3aa: CSARGLNSYEQYF

len: 14
v_gene: TRBV7-9
j_gene: TRBJ2-1
abundance: few
d_gene: NA
CDR3nt: TGTGCCTTGACCGAGGGGAGCTCCTACAATGAGCAGTTCTTC
CDR3aa: CALTEGSSYNEQFF

len: 15
v_gene: TRBV12-3/TRBV12-4
j_gene: TRBJ2-1
abundance: NA
d_gene: NA
CDR3nt: TGTGCCAGCAGTTTTAGCAGCGCGGCCTACAATGAGCAGTTCTTC
CDR3aa: CASSFSSAAYNEQFF

len: 16
v_gene: TRBV7-9
j_gene: TRBJ1-1
abundance: few
d_gene: TRBD1
CDR3nt: TGTGCCAGCAGCGTACCGGGACAGGGACAGAACACTGAAGCTTTCTTT
CDR3aa: CASSVPGQGQNTEAFF

len: 14
v_gene: TRBV2
j_gene: TRBJ2-5
abundance: NA
d_gene: TRBD2
CDR3nt: TGTGCCAGCAGGAAAGACAGCGGGGGAGAGACCCAGTACTTC
CDR3aa: CASRKDSGGETQYF

len: 15
v_gene: TRBV7-9
j_gene: TRBJ1-2
abundance: few
d_gene: TRBD1
CDR3nt: TGTGCCAGCAGCTTATGGCCGGGACAGGGGTATGGCTACACCTTC
CDR3aa: CASSLWPGQGYGYTF

len: 15
v_gene: TRBV9
j_gene: TRBJ2-3
abundance: NA
d_gene: NA
CDR3nt: TGTGCCAGCAGCGCGGGGAGGTACCGCACAGATACGCAGTATTTT
CDR3aa: CASSAGRYRTDTQYF

len: 11
v_gene: TRBV19
j_gene: TRBJ1-1
abundance: NA
d_gene: NA
CDR3nt: TGTGCCAGTACTTCAGGGGCTGAAGCTTTCTTT
CDR3aa: CASTSGAEAFF

len: 14
v_gene: TRBV7-6
j_gene: TRBJ2-7
abundance: few
d_gene: TRBD1
CDR3nt: TGTGCCAGCAGTCATGGACAGGGCACCTACGAGCAGTACTTC
CDR3aa: CASSHGQGTYEQYF

len: 19
v_gene: TRBV12-3/TRBV12-4
j_gene: TRBJ1-3
abundance: NA
d_gene: NA
CDR3nt: TGTGCCAGCAGTCTACTCCCCCCTAACACGGGGCCCTCTGGAAACACCATATATTTT
CDR3aa: CASSLLPPNTGPSGNTIYF

len: 11
v_gene: TRBV10-3
j_gene: TRBJ2-1
abundance: NA
d_gene: NA
CDR3nt: TGTGCCATCAGGGCTAACAATGAGCAGTTCTTC
CDR3aa: CAIRANNEQFF

len: 16
v_gene: TRBV2
j_gene: TRBJ1-6
abundance: NA
d_gene: TRBD1
CDR3nt: TGTGCCAGCAGCGATACCTCGGGACAGCGGAATTCACCCCTCCACTTT
CDR3aa: CASSDTSGQRNSPLHF

len: 16
v_gene: TRBV6-5
j_gene: TRBJ2-5
abundance: few
d_gene: NA
CDR3nt: TGTGCCAGCAGCCCGGGGGGCGCGGGCTGGGGGGAGACCCAGTACTTC
CDR3aa: CASSPGGAGWGETQYF

len: 15
v_gene: TRBV7-6
j_gene: TRBJ2-4
abundance: NA
d_gene: NA
CDR3nt: TGTGCCAGCAGCTTACTCCGGGACTCCAAGTTCGTTCAGTACTTC
CDR3aa: CASSLLRDSKFVQYF

len: 13
v_gene: TRBV4-2
j_gene: TRBJ1-6
abundance: NA
d_gene: NA
CDR3nt: TGTGCCAGCAGCCAAGCAGGGTCCTCACCCCTCCACTTT
CDR3aa: CASSQAGSSPLHF

len: 16
v_gene: TRBV11-2
j_gene: TRBJ2-5
abundance: few
d_gene: TRBD2
CDR3nt: TGTGCCAGCAGCTTACGCGGACTAGGCCTCCAAGAGACCCAGTACTTC
CDR3aa: CASSLRGLGLQETQYF

len: 13
v_gene: TRBV6-2/TRBV6-3
j_gene: TRBJ2-5
abundance: NA
d_gene: TRBD1
CDR3nt: TGTGCCAGCAGGAGGGACAGTTTGGAGACCCAGTACTTC
CDR3aa: CASRRDSLETQYF

len: 15
v_gene: TRBV27
j_gene: TRBJ2-7
abundance: few
d_gene: NA
CDR3nt: TGTGCCAGCAGTTCCACGACAGAAGTTTCCTACGAGCAGTACTTC
CDR3aa: CASSSTTEVSYEQYF

len: 12
v_gene: TRBV6-2/TRBV6-3
j_gene: TRBJ2-5
abundance: NA
d_gene: NA
CDR3nt: TGTGCCAGCAGTTACGGAGGAGGGACCCAGTACTTC
CDR3aa: CASSYGGGTQYF

len: 12
v_gene: TRBV28
j_gene: TRBJ1-1
abundance: NA
d_gene: TRBD1
CDR3nt: TGTGCCAGCAGTCAGTGGGACAGTGAAGCTTTCTTT
CDR3aa: CASSQWDSEAFF

len: 14
v_gene: TRBV7-6
j_gene: TRBJ1-1
abundance: few
d_gene: NA
CDR3nt: TGTGCCAGCAGCCCAGCCCCTGGGAACACTGAAGCTTTCTTT
CDR3aa: CASSPAPGNTEAFF

len: 16
v_gene: TRBV7-8
j_gene: TRBJ2-7
abundance: many
d_gene: NA
CDR3nt: TGTGCCAGCAGCTTAGCGCTAAGTCGGGCCAATTACGAGCAGTACTTC
CDR3aa: CASSLALSRANYEQYF

len: 14
v_gene: TRBV20-1
j_gene: TRBJ2-1
abundance: NA
d_gene: NA
CDR3nt: TGCAGTGCCAACCGGGGGAGTCTGAACAATGAGCAGTTCTTC
CDR3aa: CSANRGSLNNEQFF

len: 17
v_gene: TRBV4-2
j_gene: TRBJ1-1
abundance: NA
d_gene: TRBD1
CDR3nt: TGTGCCAGCAGGCAAAAGGGGGCCTCGGCCATGAACACTGAAGCTTTCTTT
CDR3aa: CASRQKGASAMNTEAFF

len: 16
v_gene: TRBV20-1
j_gene: TRBJ2-1
abundance: NA
d_gene: NA
CDR3nt: TGCAGTGCTAGAGTAGGAAGCGGACCCTCCTACAATGAGCAGTTCTTC
CDR3aa: CSARVGSGPSYNEQFF

len: 13
v_gene: TRBV7-6
j_gene: TRBJ1-4
abundance: NA
d_gene: NA
CDR3nt: TGTGCCAGCAGCCACCCCGACAGGGAAAAACTGTTTTTT
CDR3aa: CASSHPDREKLFF

len: 18
v_gene: TRBV6-1
j_gene: TRBJ2-3
abundance: NA
d_gene: NA
CDR3nt: TGTGCCAGCAGCTTAAGACGCCGGGACTCCTTTATCACAGATACGCAGTATTTT
CDR3aa: CASSLRRRDSFITDTQYF

len: 17
v_gene: TRBV11-2
j_gene: TRBJ1-6
abundance: NA
d_gene: TRBD1
CDR3nt: TGTGCCAGCAGCCCCAATTTGGGCAGGGGGAATAATTCACCCCTCCACTTT
CDR3aa: CASSPNLGRGNNSPLHF

len: 14
v_gene: TRBV27
j_gene: TRBJ1-1
abundance: few
d_gene: TRBD1
CDR3nt: TGTGCCAGCAGCCGCACAGGGGGGAGGTCTGAAGCTTTCTTT
CDR3aa: CASSRTGGRSEAFF

len: 16
v_gene: TRBV28
j_gene: TRBJ1-6
abundance: few
d_gene: NA
CDR3nt: TGTGCCAGCAGTTTATCTCCCGGGACTGGAGATTCACCCCTCCACTTT
CDR3aa: CASSLSPGTGDSPLHF

len: 16
v_gene: TRBV4-3
j_gene: TRBJ1-6
abundance: NA
d_gene: NA
CDR3nt: TGCGCCAGCAGCCAGGGTCCGGCAGGGGAGGGATCACCCCTCCACTTT
CDR3aa: CASSQGPAGEGSPLHF

len: 11
v_gene: TRBV7-2
j_gene: TRBJ2-1
abundance: few
d_gene: NA
CDR3nt: TGTGCCAGCAGCTTAAGAGGGGGAACGTTCTTC
CDR3aa: CASSLRGGTFF

len: 14
v_gene: TRBV28
j_gene: TRBJ1-1
abundance: few
d_gene: NA
CDR3nt: TGTGCCAGCACCTACCTCACAGGGTCGATAGAAGCTTTCTTT
CDR3aa: CASTYLTGSIEAFF

len: 10
v_gene: TRBV6-1
j_gene: TRBJ1-1
abundance: NA
d_gene: NA
CDR3nt: TGTGCCAGCAGTGACGTTCTGGGGAGGTTT
CDR3aa: CASSDVLGRF

len: 15
v_gene: TRBV7-8
j_gene: TRBJ2-3
abundance: few
d_gene: TRBD2
CDR3nt: TGTGCCAGCAGCGCCTCTAGCGGGACGACAGATACGCAGTATTTT
CDR3aa: CASSASSGTTDTQYF